The 12 T cell receptor beta chains given below trace back to one sample, sequenced in a study of early T cells in non-severe SARS-CoV-2 infection. TCRdb used MiXCR to reprocess the 5' RACE reads, holding one entry per CDR3 protein. The sample consists of about 45,000 distinct CDR3 sequences, roughly 11% of them appearing once. The sequenced material came from whole blood. The receptors were gathered from an adult who was a healthcare worker with PCR-confirmed SARS-CoV-2 infection or an uninfected control (not recorded which).

The CDR3 region is CASSSAGTGNTEAFF. The CDR3 nucleotides are TGCGCCAGCAGCTCAGCCGGGACAGGGAACACTGAAGCTTTCTTT. The rearrangement links TRBV5-1 to TRBJ1-1; 8 bases fit TRBD1. The V segment lost 3 bases and the J segment 1 base; nucleotides outside the gene matches: 5. Germline CDR1 reads SGHRS; CDR2 reads YFSETQ. The CDR3 covers 15 residues.

This clonotype was counted many times. The gene calls are TRBV9 and TRBJ2-7; possible D gene TRBD2, 6 bases. Germline lookup yields CDR1 SGDLS and CDR2 YYNGEE. The CDR3 runs 14 residues. Trimming removed 4 bases from V and 8 bases from J, with 19 bases in between. The chain's CDR3 is CASSPRDFAFKQYF. The CDR3 DNA is TGTGCCAGCAGCCCCCGGGACTTCGCCTTTAAGCAGTACTTC.

In the case of this clonotype: Being one base from a much bigger clone, this may be a read error. The chain combines TRBV5-1 with TRBJ2-1; D gene unclear. Germline V gives CDR1 SGHRS, CDR2 YFSETQ. The length of the CDR3 is 13 residues. CDR3 sequence reads: CTSSFPFYNEQFF. The CDR3 region has the DNA TGCACCAGCAGCTTCCCATTTTACAATGAGCAGTTCTTC. The full variable domain, its missing parts supplied by reference TRBV5-1 and TRBJ2-1, is KAGVTQTPRYLIKTRGQQVTLSCSPISGHRSVSWYQQTPGQGLQFLFEYFSETQRNKGNFPGRFSGRQFSNSRSEMNVSTLELGDSALYLCTSSFPFYNEQFFGPGTRLTVL.

In nucleotides, the CDR3 is TGCAGCGTTGGTGCTTTAGTGACAGGGGAGCATTCACCCCTCCACTTT. Amino acid sequence: CSVGALVTGEHSPLHF. The chain uses TRBV29-1 and TRBJ1-6; TRBD1 agrees at 8 bases. The CDR3 totals 16 residues. The germline V gene has CDR1 SQVTM and CDR2 ANQGSEA. V was clipped by 4 bases and J by 8 bases; unmatched bases: 13.

This clonotype was detected many times. The chain uses TRBV6-2 or TRBV6-3 and TRBJ2-5; no definite D call. The CDR3 runs to 11 residues. The germline CDR1 and CDR2 sequences are MNHEY and SVGEGT. The germline V and J ends were trimmed by 3 bases and 5 bases, with 4 bases remaining between them. The CDR3 reads CASSYTETQYF. Written as DNA, the CDR3 is TGTGCCAGCAGTTATACGGAGACCCAGTACTTC.

This clonotype appeared a few times. This chain uses TRBV5-4 with TRBJ1-1; D is unresolved. Looked up from germline, CDR1 is SGHNT and CDR2 is YYREEE (reference sequence). V was shortened by 2 bases and J by 3 bases, with 8 bases between the two germline ends. The CDR3 covers 13 residues. CDR3: CASSFPDYTEAFF. In nucleotides, the CDR3 is TGTGCCAGCAGCTTCCCCGATTACACTGAAGCTTTCTTT. Full variable domain (outside the CDR3, taken from reference TRBV5-4 and TRBJ1-1): ETGVTQSPTHLIKTRGQQVTLRCSSQSGHNTVSWYQQALGQGPQFIFQYYREEENGRGNFPPRFSGLQFPNYSSELNVNALELDDSALYLCASSFPDYTEAFFGQGTRLTVV.

This clonotype was observed a few times. The CDR3 loop is CASSGQQGSVNEQYF. The CDR3 region has the DNA TGTGCCAGCAGCGGTCAACAGGGCTCAGTAAACGAGCAGTACTTC. J is TRBJ2-7 and V is TRBV2; weak D call: TRBD1 (6 bases). The CDR3 length is 15 residues. The germline V gene has CDR1 SNHLY and CDR2 FYNNEI. With 6 bases removed from V and 5 bases from J, the gap between germline ends came to 20 bases.

This clonotype was observed once. The chain is built from TRBV5-1 and TRBJ1-1, with a possible D match to TRBD1 (6 bases). The CDR3 runs 13 residues. The germline CDR1 and CDR2 sequences are SGHRS and YFSETQ. Trimming cost V 5 bases and J 2 bases, with 10 bases left between them. The CDR3 DNA reads as TGCGCCAGCAGGAACAGGGTTAACACTGAAGCTTTCTTT. Translated, it gives CASRNRVNTEAFF.

This clonotype has just a few counts. This chain links TRBV5-5 with TRBJ1-1, with TRBD1 as a possible D gene (5 bases). This CDR3 has 13 amino acids. V shed 1 base and J shed 4 bases, with 8 bases lying between them. Germline-derived CDR1 and CDR2 are SGHKS and YYEKEE (reference sequence). CDR3 region: CASSLMGLTEAFF. DNA for the CDR3: TGTGCCAGCAGCTTGATGGGGCTCACTGAAGCTTTCTTT.

This clonotype was detected many times. V gene TRBV19 combines with J gene TRBJ1-5; TRBD1 matches at 9 bases. The germline V gene encodes CDR1 LNHDA and CDR2 SQIVND (reference sequence). The CDR3 runs to 15 residues. The V and J ends lost 6 bases and 5 bases, in that order; junction bases with no gene match: 8. DNA of the CDR3: TGTGCCAGTAGCCCAACCGGGACAGGGTATCAGCCCCAGCATTTT. It specifies CASSPTGTGYQPQHF.

The sample holds many counts of this clonotype. The chain is built from TRBV7-9 and TRBJ1-1; no clear D gene. V lost 1 base and J 1 base, leaving 4 bases between the germline ends. This CDR3 is built from 13 residues. CDR1 is SEHNR, CDR2 FQNEAQ, per germline (reference sequence). In nucleotides, the CDR3 is TGTGCCAGCAGCTTAGAGGGGAACACTGAAGCTTTCTTT. This codes for CASSLEGNTEAFF.

In its sample, this clonotype was seen a few times. The rearrangement joins TRBV10-3 to TRBJ2-3; TRBD2 agrees at 9 bases. The J segment lost 4 bases and the V segment lost 4 bases, leaving 0 bases of the junction unmatched. The CDR3 consists of 13 residues. Germline CDR1 and CDR2: ENHRY and SYGVKD. CDR3 in DNA: TGTGCCATCAGTGGCGGGGGGGCAGATACGCAGTATTTT. It encodes CAISGGGADTQYF.